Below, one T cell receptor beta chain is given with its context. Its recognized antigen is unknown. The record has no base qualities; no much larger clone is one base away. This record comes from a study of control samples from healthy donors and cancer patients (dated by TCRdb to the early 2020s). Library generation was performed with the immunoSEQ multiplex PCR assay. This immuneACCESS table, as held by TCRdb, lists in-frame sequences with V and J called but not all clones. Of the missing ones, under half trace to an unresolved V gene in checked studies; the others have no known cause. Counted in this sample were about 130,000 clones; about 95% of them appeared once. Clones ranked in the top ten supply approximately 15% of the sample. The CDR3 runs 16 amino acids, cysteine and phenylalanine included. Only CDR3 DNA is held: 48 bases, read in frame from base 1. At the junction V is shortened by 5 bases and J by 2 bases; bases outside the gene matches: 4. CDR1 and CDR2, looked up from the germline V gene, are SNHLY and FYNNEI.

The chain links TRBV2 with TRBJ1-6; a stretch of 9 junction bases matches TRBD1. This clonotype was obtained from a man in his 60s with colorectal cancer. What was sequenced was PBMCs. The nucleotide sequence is TGTGCCAGCAGTACCGGGACAGGGACCTATAATTCACCCCTCCACTTT. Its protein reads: CASSTGTGTYNSPLHF. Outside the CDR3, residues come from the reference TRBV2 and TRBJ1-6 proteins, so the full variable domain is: EPEVTQTPSHQVTQMGQEVILRCVPISNHLYFYWYRQILGQKVEFLVSFYNNEISEKSEIFDDQFSVERPDGSNFTLKIRSTKLEDSAMYFCASSTGTGTYNSPLHFGNGTRLTVT.